This T cell receptor beta chain was found in a study of cytomegalovirus exposure and HLA in healthy donors. Broader study findings: Researchers had no immune exposure information except CMV serostatus available. One variant, a missense change in DCLRE1C, was linked in a later analysis to TCR beta V- and J-gene trimming.

V lost 3 bases, J lost 0 bases, and 11 bases lay in between. The CDR3 has 16 amino acids. Looked up from germline, CDR1 is ENHRY and CDR2 is SYGVKD. The PCR used 60 Vbeta and 13 Jbeta primers. Methods used by the authors: Later, an analysis found 65 million to 85 million unique TCR beta chains, and 10 million to 11 million of these were shared. Clones were sequenced by immunoSEQ multiplex PCR, and TCRdb holds only the in-frame ones, with some missing. That table is the source of V, J and clone size, and D and trimming were worked out from the DNA. The table lists about 190,000 clones, approximately 79% of them singletons. As for this clone: Its antigen is still unknown.

Sequenced: PBMCs. The TCR was taken from a man aged 35 to 55 in good health and CMV-seropositive. V and J are TRBV10-3 and TRBJ2-2; D is possibly TRBD2 (5 bases). This CDR3 reads CAISDPAGSNTGELFF. CDR3 coding DNA: TGTGCCATCAGTGATCCCGCGGGCTCGAACACCGGGGAGCTGTTTTTT.